This TCR beta chain was profiled in a study of cytotoxic CD8 clonotypes in ibrutinib-treated CLL. General study points: Higher clonality was seen at ibrutinib response and a return toward baseline at progression. Different sampling times were used for sustained-remission and progressing patients. Under therapy, public clonotypes either contracted or stayed stable, and they were uncommon.

On this clone itself: What it binds is not known.

Library input was around 2 micrograms of DNA from cryopreserved PBMCs. Using immunoSEQ multiplex PCR, the repertoire was profiled, and TCRdb retains in-frame clones only, with some absent. The table has about 13,000 clones, 55% to 75% seen once. The CDR3 is 17 amino acids. CDR1 LGHNA and CDR2 YSLEER come from the germline V gene. Trimming removed 1 base from V and 6 bases from J; junction bases left unmatched: 10. The sample in question was PBMCs, obtained before ibrutinib treatment. This rearrangement joins TRBV4-3 to TRBJ2-3, with 10 bases matching TRBD2. The receptor's source is a human donor with chronic lymphocytic leukemia. For the CDR3, the DNA is TGCGCCAGCAGCCAAGCGAGCGGGAGGGCCGTTGGGGATACGCAGTATTTT. It translates to CASSQASGRAVGDTQYF.